This T cell receptor beta chain was identified in a study of graft-versus-host responses after intestinal transplantation. V was cut by 0 bases and J by 2 bases, with 7 bases left in between. The CDR3 has 14 residues. Looked up from germline, CDR1 is MNHEY and CDR2 is SVGAGI. A note on this clone: The antigen is unknown.

Only in-frame clones appear in the TCRdb table, and some are missing; sequencing was by immunoSEQ multiplex PCR. The sample lists over 65,000 clones; around 90% were seen once. Sequencing was performed on unstimulated CD8+ T cells sorted from spleen or lymph node cells, taken before transplant. The origin of this receptor is a human donor who was the organ donor for an intestinal transplant. The chain recombines TRBV6-5 with TRBJ1-2, with D possibly matching TRBD1 (5 bases). CDR3 sequence: CASSYSGTNYGYTF. Here the CDR3 DNA reads TGTGCCAGCAGTTACTCGGGGACCAACTATGGCTACACCTTC.